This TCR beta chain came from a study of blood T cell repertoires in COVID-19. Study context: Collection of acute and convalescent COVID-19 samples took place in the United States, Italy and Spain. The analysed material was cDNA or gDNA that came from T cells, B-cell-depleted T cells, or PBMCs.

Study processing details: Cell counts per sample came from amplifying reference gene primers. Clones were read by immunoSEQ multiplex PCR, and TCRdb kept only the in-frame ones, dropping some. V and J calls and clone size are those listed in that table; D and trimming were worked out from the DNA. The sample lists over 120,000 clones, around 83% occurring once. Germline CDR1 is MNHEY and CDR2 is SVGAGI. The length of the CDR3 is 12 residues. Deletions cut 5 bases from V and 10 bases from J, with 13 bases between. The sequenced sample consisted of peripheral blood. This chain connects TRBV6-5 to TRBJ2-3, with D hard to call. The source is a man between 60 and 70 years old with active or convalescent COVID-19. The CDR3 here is CASSPNMLSQYF. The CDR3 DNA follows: TGTGCCAGCAGTCCCAACATGTTGTCGCAGTATTTT.